The rows below give T cell receptor beta chains drawn from one sample of a study of blood T cell repertoires in COVID-19. The table came from immunoSEQ multiplex PCR; TCRdb's copy has only in-frame clones and leaves some out. The table lists about 190,000 clones, approximately 80% of them singletons. The specimen sequenced was peripheral blood. The receptors were sampled from a man aged 50 or older who had recovered from COVID-19. Both conserved end residues are part of each CDR3. Fields, in order: D gene, clone size, V gene, J gene, CDR3 protein, CDR3 DNA. The D gene is left open where the match is weak. Clone size is not always given. Where it is, it says once, few, many or a class for expanded clones.

D: TRBD2; size: -; V: TRBV19; J: TRBJ2-3; CDR3: CASSMSLAGGGDTQYF; DNA: TGTGCCAGTAGTATGTCGCTAGCGGGAGGTGGAGATACGCAGTATTTT
D: -; size: -; V: TRBV21-1; J: TRBJ1-5; CDR3: CASSRASGQPQHF; DNA: TGTGCCAGCAGCAGGGCCTCGGGGCAGCCCCAGCATTTT
D: -; size: -; V: TRBV6-5; J: TRBJ2-1; CDR3: CASSYSSPGHEQFF; DNA: TGTGCCAGCAGTTACTCGTCCCCAGGCCATGAGCAGTTCTTC
D: -; size: -; V: TRBV4-2; J: TRBJ2-7; CDR3: CASSLRTRDEQYF; DNA: TGTGCCAGCAGCCTGCGGACAAGGGACGAGCAGTACTTC
D: -; size: -; V: TRBV21-1; J: TRBJ1-5; CDR3: CASRDRDNQPQHF; DNA: TGTGCCAGCAGGGACAGGGACAATCAGCCCCAGCATTTT
D: -; size: -; V: TRBV28; J: TRBJ1-6; CDR3: CASRDRINSPLHF; DNA: TGTGCCAGCAGGGACAGAATCAATTCACCCCTCCACTTT
D: TRBD1; size: once; V: TRBV6-6; J: TRBJ1-2; CDR3: CASSRQGWYGYTF; DNA: TGTGCCAGCAGCCGACAGGGATGGTATGGCTACACCTTC
D: -; size: -; V: TRBV10-3; J: TRBJ1-1; CDR3: CAISELGGDTEAFF; DNA: TGTGCCATCAGTGAGTTAGGGGGGGACACTGAAGCTTTCTTT
D: TRBD1; size: -; V: TRBV10-3; J: TRBJ1-2; CDR3: CAISADRESGYTF; DNA: TGTGCCATCAGTGCTGACAGGGAGAGCGGCTACACCTTC
D: TRBD2; size: -; V: TRBV12-5; J: TRBJ2-1; CDR3: CASGLSRTSGGTYNEQFF; DNA: TGTGCTAGTGGTTTGTCCCGGACTAGCGGGGGGACTTACAATGAGCAGTTCTTC
D: -; size: -; V: TRBV7-3; J: TRBJ1-2; CDR3: CASSLTSFGVGYTF; DNA: TGTGCCAGCAGCTTAACATCGTTCGGGGTTGGCTACACCTTC
D: -; size: few; V: TRBV12-2; J: TRBJ2-7; CDR3: CASRLAPLSLDRGRTLLYEQYF; DNA: TGTGCAAGTCGCTTAGCGCCCCTCTCACTGGACAGGGGTAGGACCCTCCTCTACGAGCAGTACTTC
D: -; size: -; V: TRBV12-2; J: TRBJ2-7; CDR3: CASRRTSGRAFYEQYF; DNA: TGTGCAAGTCGCAGGACTAGCGGGAGGGCCTTCTACGAGCAGTACTTC
D: TRBD2; size: -; V: TRBV27; J: TRBJ2-7; CDR3: CASSKTTGLLYEQYF; DNA: TGTGCCAGCAGTAAAACAACGGGACTACTCTACGAGCAGTACTTC
D: -; size: -; V: TRBV28; J: TRBJ2-6; CDR3: CASSIQGYSGANVLTF; DNA: TGTGCCAGCAGCATACAGGGATATTCTGGGGCCAACGTCCTGACTTTC
D: -; size: few; V: TRBV30; J: TRBJ2-7; CDR3: CAWSVSGFYEQYF; DNA: TGTGCCTGGAGTGTATCCGGTTTTTACGAGCAGTACTTC
D: -; size: -; V: TRBV27; J: TRBJ2-1; CDR3: CASSLELAANEQFF; DNA: TGTGCCAGCAGTTTAGAACTAGCTGCGAATGAGCAGTTCTTC
D: -; size: few; V: TRBV29-1; J: TRBJ2-5; CDR3: CSVVQLRGIGQGTQYF; DNA: TGCAGCGTTGTCCAGCTTAGGGGTATCGGTCAGGGGACCCAGTACTTC
D: TRBD2; size: -; V: TRBV7-3; J: TRBJ2-1; CDR3: CASRTSGRDNEQFF; DNA: TGTGCCAGCAGAACTAGCGGGAGGGACAATGAGCAGTTCTTC
D: -; size: once; V: TRBV27; J: TRBJ1-2; CDR3: CASSLTGTSYGYTF; DNA: TGTGCCAGCAGTCTAACCGGGACATCATATGGCTACACCTTC
D: -; size: few; V: TRBV4-3; J: TRBJ2-6; CDR3: CASSQDSSGSGANVLTF; DNA: TGCGCCAGCAGCCAAGATTCGTCGGGATCCGGGGCCAACGTCCTGACTTTC
D: TRBD2; size: -; V: TRBV7-7; J: TRBJ2-2; CDR3: CASSLALAGEIPGELFF; DNA: TGTGCCAGCAGCTTAGCGCTGGCGGGAGAAATTCCCGGGGAGCTGTTTTTT
D: -; size: -; V: TRBV9; J: TRBJ2-1; CDR3: CASSAYRDEQFF; DNA: TGTGCCAGCAGCGCCTACCGGGATGAGCAGTTCTTC
D: TRBD1; size: -; V: TRBV5-6; J: TRBJ2-2; CDR3: CASSSSGQGVAGELFF; DNA: TGTGCCAGCAGCTCATCTGGACAGGGGGTGGCCGGGGAGCTGTTTTTT
D: -; size: -; V: TRBV7-9; J: TRBJ2-1; CDR3: CASSLARGGNEQFF; DNA: TGTGCCAGCAGCTTAGCGCGGGGCGGCAATGAGCAGTTCTTC
D: -; size: many; V: TRBV7-3; J: TRBJ2-6; CDR3: CASSLTRVSGANVLTF; DNA: TGTGCCAGCAGCTTAACTCGGGTCTCTGGGGCCAACGTCCTGACTTTC
D: TRBD1; size: -; V: TRBV6-5; J: TRBJ2-7; CDR3: CASGQDRHSYEQYF; DNA: TGTGCCAGCGGTCAGGACAGGCACTCCTACGAGCAGTACTTC
D: TRBD2; size: -; V: TRBV4-3; J: TRBJ2-7; CDR3: CASSQSGSEYEQYF; DNA: TGCGCCAGCAGCCAAAGCGGGAGTGAGTACGAGCAGTACTTC
D: -; size: -; V: TRBV6-5; J: TRBJ2-7; CDR3: CASSYSNGPYEQYF; DNA: TGTGCCAGCAGTTACTCGAATGGGCCCTACGAGCAGTACTTC
D: TRBD1; size: -; V: TRBV7-3; J: TRBJ2-5; CDR3: CASSLDRGETQYF; DNA: TGTGCCAGCAGCTTGGACAGGGGGGAGACCCAGTACTTC
D: -; size: -; V: TRBV7-3; J: TRBJ2-7; CDR3: CASSLQGGTYEQYF; DNA: TGTGCCAGCAGCTTACAAGGGGGAACCTACGAGCAGTACTTC
D: -; size: -; V: TRBV19; J: TRBJ1-5; CDR3: CASSRPTGNQPQHF; DNA: TGTGCCAGTAGCCGGCCCACAGGGAATCAGCCCCAGCATTTT
D: TRBD2; size: few; V: TRBV7-9; J: TRBJ2-2; CDR3: CASSPEAGLNTGELFF; DNA: TGTGCCAGCAGCCCAGAAGCGGGGTTGAACACCGGGGAGCTGTTTTTT
D: -; size: -; V: TRBV20-1; J: TRBJ1-6; CDR3: CSASSQGGGSPLHF; DNA: TGCAGTGCTAGTAGCCAGGGCGGTGGTTCACCCCTCCACTTT
D: TRBD1; size: -; V: TRBV19; J: TRBJ1-5; CDR3: CASSIASTGNQPQHF; DNA: TGTGCCAGTAGTATAGCGTCGACAGGGAATCAGCCCCAGCATTTT
D: -; size: few; V: TRBV15; J: TRBJ2-1; CDR3: CATSNLGTGVFPEQFF; DNA: TGTGCCACCAGCAATCTTGGGACGGGAGTCTTCCCTGAGCAGTTCTTC
D: -; size: -; V: TRBV10-3; J: TRBJ2-7; CDR3: CAISESGPSYEQYF; DNA: TGTGCCATCAGTGAGTCGGGGCCCTCCTACGAGCAGTACTTC
D: TRBD2; size: once; V: TRBV11-3; J: TRBJ2-1; CDR3: CASSFGGRARGEQFF; DNA: TGTGCCAGCAGCTTTGGCGGGAGGGCCCGGGGTGAGCAGTTCTTC
D: TRBD1; size: few; V: TRBV5-1; J: TRBJ1-1; CDR3: CASSLGPRTGGGFSEAFF; DNA: TGCGCCAGCAGCTTGGGGCCACGGACAGGGGGCGGGTTTAGTGAAGCTTTCTTT
D: -; size: few; V: TRBV19; J: TRBJ1-3; CDR3: CASRRGNSGNTIYF; DNA: TGTGCCAGTAGGCGGGGGAACTCTGGAAACACCATATATTTT
D: -; size: -; V: TRBV29-1; J: TRBJ1-2; CDR3: CSVSGGNYGYTF; DNA: TGCAGCGTATCGGGCGGGAACTATGGCTACACCTTC
D: -; size: -; V: TRBV9; J: TRBJ2-7; CDR3: CASSVGGRLSYEQYF; DNA: TGTGCCAGCAGCGTAGGGGGAAGACTATCTTACGAGCAGTACTTC
D: -; size: -; V: TRBV5-4; J: TRBJ1-2; CDR3: CASRPDISANYGYTF; DNA: TGTGCCAGCAGACCGGACATTTCAGCTAACTATGGCTACACCTTC
D: TRBD2; size: -; V: TRBV3-1/TRBV3-2; J: TRBJ2-7; CDR3: CASSQDLPGTSGGSYEQYF; DNA: TGTGCCAGCAGCCAAGATCTCCCCGGGACTAGCGGGGGCTCCTACGAGCAGTACTTC
D: TRBD2; size: -; V: TRBV2; J: TRBJ2-5; CDR3: CASSVGLAVLGTQYF; DNA: TGTGCCAGCAGTGTCGGCCTAGCGGTCCTAGGGACCCAGTACTTC
D: TRBD2; size: -; V: TRBV2; J: TRBJ2-1; CDR3: CASSEPGGAYNEQFF; DNA: TGTGCCAGCAGTGAACCGGGAGGAGCCTACAATGAGCAGTTCTTC
D: -; size: -; V: TRBV6-6; J: TRBJ1-4; CDR3: CASSYNTEKLFF; DNA: TGTGCCAGCAGTTACAACACCGAAAAACTGTTTTTT
D: -; size: -; V: TRBV19; J: TRBJ1-4; CDR3: CASVRQSGATNEKLFF; DNA: TGTGCCAGTGTCAGACAGTCCGGTGCAACTAATGAAAAACTGTTTTTT
D: TRBD1; size: -; V: TRBV27; J: TRBJ1-2; CDR3: CASSLSTGGYGYTF; DNA: TGTGCCAGCAGTTTATCGACAGGGGGCTATGGCTACACCTTC
D: -; size: -; V: TRBV25-1; J: TRBJ2-1; CDR3: CASSFGGYEQFF; DNA: TGTGCCAGCAGTTTCGGGGGATATGAGCAGTTCTTC
D: -; size: -; V: TRBV7-3; J: TRBJ2-7; CDR3: CASSLDGFAREQYF; DNA: TGTGCCAGCAGCTTAGACGGGTTCGCTCGTGAGCAGTACTTC
D: -; size: -; V: TRBV7-2; J: TRBJ2-1; CDR3: CASSFELEDEQFF; DNA: TGTGCCAGCAGCTTCGAACTGGAGGATGAGCAGTTCTTC
D: TRBD2; size: -; V: TRBV7-3; J: TRBJ2-3; CDR3: CASSPRAGGGADTQYF; DNA: TGTGCCAGCAGCCCCCGAGCGGGAGGGGGGGCAGATACGCAGTATTTT
D: TRBD1; size: -; V: TRBV7-2; J: TRBJ2-7; CDR3: CASSLASRGTAEQYF; DNA: TGTGCCAGCAGCTTGGCGAGCAGGGGGACCGCCGAGCAGTACTTC
D: -; size: -; V: TRBV18; J: TRBJ2-7; CDR3: CASSPPSPADEQYF; DNA: TGTGCCAGCTCACCACCAAGTCCTGCGGACGAGCAGTACTTC
D: -; size: -; V: TRBV7-3; J: TRBJ2-2; CDR3: CASSLNAGYTGELFF; DNA: TGTGCCAGCAGCTTAAACGCGGGATACACCGGGGAGCTGTTTTTT
D: TRBD1; size: -; V: TRBV30; J: TRBJ2-2; CDR3: CAWRGQYTGELFF; DNA: TGTGCCTGGAGGGGACAGTACACCGGGGAGCTGTTTTTT
D: TRBD1; size: -; V: TRBV19; J: TRBJ1-1; CDR3: CASSKGQGRNTEAFF; DNA: TGTGCCAGTAGTAAGGGACAGGGGAGGAACACTGAAGCTTTCTTT